This entry describes one T cell receptor beta chain. This clonotype was observed a handful of times. What this receptor recognizes is not known. Base qualities are not at hand, and no much larger clone is one base apart. Library preparation used 5' RACE. Sequencer: Illumina HiSeq 2500. A second about 6 to 11 cycle PCR used a sample-barcoded 5' primer and a J-beta primer mix. A unique molecular identifier was introduced onto each TCR beta cDNA molecule by a template-switch 5' adaptor carrying 12 random nucleotides. Each sample yielded at least 3 million CDR3-containing paired-end reads. All of the RNA was converted into first-strand cDNA using the Mint cDNA synthesis kit, with a TRBC-specific oligonucleotide serving as the primer. After uracil-DNA glycosylase treatment, a first 18-cycle PCR used universal primers M1SS and BC2_uni_R on all cDNA. Concerning the study's data processing: For normalization, 1 million high-quality reads, each with a distinct molecular identifier, were randomly selected from each sample. Instead of being binned into consensus sequences, reads with shared molecular identifiers were discarded. CDR3 identification, clonotype clustering and error correction used MiTCR with a Q25 quality threshold and the strictest error-elimination algorithm. A nonparametric unseen species model using Euler transformation provided a lower-bound estimate of total TCR beta diversity. TCRdb redid the processing of the public reads, applying fastp at Q25 and MiXCR, and retained in-frame beta chains. Every CDR3 protein is listed once, alongside the most common genes and DNA of its rows. TCRdb's processing, not the authors', yielded these V and J calls. This sample gives about 1.6 million distinct CDR3 sequences in total; roughly a third of them show up just once. The biggest ten clones account for about 11% of the sample.

This entry comes from a study of blood T cells in healthy people across ages (dated by TCRdb to about 2015). About the study as a whole: In model experiments, template switching captured roughly one uniquely barcoded TCR beta cDNA molecule for every two T cells. To avoid experimental bias, donors of different ages were randomly spread across the sequencing lanes. The study measured age-related changes in TCR beta repertoire diversity using deep sequencing normalized with unique cDNA molecular identifiers. For two donors (one aged 18 to 30 and one aged 80 or older), the study analyzed two additional independent replicas of 1 million unique cDNA reads from the same blood draw. The donors were split into four age groups: young (average around 17 years), middle-aged (about 40), aged (more than 55) and long-lived (roughly 88).

Systemically healthy Caucasian individuals from Russia, 35 to 40 in total and aged 6 to 90 years, were included as donors. Each donor gave 8.5 to 10 milliliters of peripheral blood, collected into EDTA-treated Vacutainer tubes. Ficoll-Paque density-gradient centrifugation was used to isolate PBMCs, with at least 6.5 million per sample. Total RNA, at least 5 micrograms per sample, was extracted from PBMCs with Trizol reagent. For every donor, an aliquot of PBMCs went through flow cytometry to measure the percentages of naive CD45RAhigh/CD27high T cells. The germline V gene (reference sequence) specifies DFQATT as CDR1 and SNEGSKA as CDR2. The V and J ends are trimmed by 3 bases and 0 bases, leaving 18 bases between them. Counted from cysteine to phenylalanine, this CDR3 has 17 amino acids. Kept here is only the CDR3 DNA, which spans 51 bases and is read in frame from base 1. The full study reports these points: Total diversity estimates from one million sequenced T cells were considered lower bounds and underestimates. Compared with the aged group, more naive CD4+ T cells, fewer expanded clones and increased TCR diversity were shown by the long-lived group, suggesting age selection. Conclusive comparison of naive and antigen-experienced compartments was prevented by the profiling of bulk unsorted PBMCs. Because donor CMV infection status was unknown, age-related changes in expanded clonotypes were potentially confounded. Observed TCR beta diversity per million T cells fell roughly linearly with age, and a significant reduction was already apparent by age around 44. Observed TCR beta diversity correlated strongly with the percentage of naive T cells measured by flow cytometry.

The sample consisted of blood. The sequence was obtained from a woman aged 25 to 39 in good health. Recombination joined TRBV20-1 with TRBJ1-5; the D gene remains uncertain. The DNA sequence follows: TGCAGTGCTAGTCAAGAATACTGGGGAGATAGCAATCAGCCCCAGCATTTT. This encodes CSASQEYWGDSNQPQHF.